This T cell receptor beta chain was found in a study of blood T cell repertoires in COVID-19. Study details: COVID-19 samples, acute and convalescent, were from the United States, Italy and Spain. Nucleic acid was either cDNA or gDNA, and it came from T cells, B-cell-depleted T cells, or PBMCs.

Sequenced by immunoSEQ multiplex PCR; TCRdb stores in-frame clones only, minus some. This table has approximately 310,000 clones, approximately 85% appearing once. In this sample, this clone turned up once. The receptor was isolated from a man aged 25 to 40 who had recovered from COVID-19. Input material: PBMCs or T cells enriched from blood (not recorded which).

DNA for the CDR3: TGTGCCAGCAGCTACAGAGGGACAGGGGAAGGCGAAAAACTGTTTTTT. Translating it yields CASSYRGTGEGEKLFF. The chain couples TRBV7-9 to TRBJ1-4; 10 nucleotides line up with TRBD1. Germline lookup yields CDR1 SEHNR and CDR2 FQNEAQ (reference sequence). The CDR3 runs 16 residues. Unmatched junction bases numbered 10, after V lost 4 bases and J lost 8 bases.